Each of the 18 T cell receptor beta chains below was sequenced from the same sample in a study of T cell responses to AZD1222 COVID-19 vaccine. Libraries were prepared by immunoSEQ multiplex PCR; TCRdb keeps only in-frame clonotypes and omits some of them. Here the sample spans under 150,000 clones, approximately 88% being singletons. Sample: peripheral blood, taken on day 0 of AZD1222 vaccination. Receptors were obtained from an adult in good health.

The rearrangement joins TRBV30 to TRBJ1-5; a weak D match, TRBD1 (6 bases). Germline CDR1 GTSNPN, CDR2 SVGIG (reference sequence). V was pared by 0 bases and J by 15 bases, with 18 bases between. CDR3 length: 13 residues. The CDR3 reads CAWSVTGQGSMHF. DNA for the CDR3: TGTGCCTGGAGTGTAACAGGGCAGGGGAGTATGCATTTT.

This clone was seen more than once but under ten times. The CDR3 DNA reads as TGTGCCAGCAGCTCTTGGGGACCCCAGGGACAAAATGAAAAACTGTTTTTT. Its translation: CASSSWGPQGQNEKLFF. The chain combines TRBV5-4 with TRBJ1-4, with TRBD1 as a possible D gene (6 bases). Germline values: CDR1 SGHNT, CDR2 YYREEE (reference sequence). CDR3 length: 17 amino acids. Trimming stripped 3 bases from V and 5 bases from J, with 20 bases between.

CDR3 in amino acids: CASSLGVRNTGELFF. CDR3 bases: TGTGCCAGCAGCTTAGGAGTCCGGAACACCGGGGAGCTGTTTTTT. The rearrangement joins TRBV7-9 to TRBJ2-2; D gene unclear. The V end was cut by 1 base, the J end by 1 base, with 7 bases between. Germline assignment: CDR1 SEHNR and CDR2 FQNEAQ (reference sequence). The CDR3 loop spans 15 amino acids.

The gene calls are TRBV9 and TRBJ2-3, with D maybe TRBD2 (5 bases). The V gene's germline CDR1 is SGDLS and CDR2 YYNGEE. V was trimmed by 0 bases and J by 4 bases, leaving 6 bases between them. CDR3 size: 13 residues. DNA of the CDR3: TGTGCCAGCAGCGTAGTGAGGGCAGATACGCAGTATTTT. This sequence encodes CASSVVRADTQYF. Full variable domain (missing parts from reference TRBV9 and TRBJ2-3): DSGVTQTPKHLITATGQRVTLRCSPRSGDLSVYWYQQSLDQGLQFLIQYYNGEERAKGNILERFSAQQFPDLHSELNLSSLELGDSALYFCASSVVRADTQYFGPGTRLTVL.

V gene TRBV25-1 combines with J gene TRBJ1-4, with D unclear. This CDR3 spans 15 amino acids. From germline, CDR1 is MGHDK and CDR2 SYGVNS. The ends were cut back, 3 bases at V and 4 bases at J, with 12 bases in the middle. The CDR3 nucleotides are TGTGCCAGCAGTGACTCTGGACTAGGTAATGAAAAACTGTTTTTT. This sequence encodes CASSDSGLGNEKLFF.

V usage is TRBV5-6 and J usage is TRBJ1-5; 9 bases match TRBD1. Germline CDR1 is SGHDT and CDR2 is YYEEEE. CDR3 length: 15 amino acids. With V trimmed by 2 bases and J by 3 bases, 3 bases remained unmatched. This CDR3 is CASSFGDRANQPQHF. In DNA form, the CDR3 reads TGTGCCAGCAGCTTTGGGGACAGGGCCAATCAGCCCCAGCATTTT.

V is TRBV18 and J is TRBJ2-7, with 12 bases fitting TRBD2. The trim removed 0 bases at V and 0 bases at J, leaving 3 bases unmatched. CDR1 KGHSH and CDR2 LQKENI come from the germline V gene. The CDR3 consists of 17 residues. CDR3 sequence reads: CASSPPASGGVSYEQYF. CDR3 sequence (DNA): TGTGCCAGCTCACCACCCGCTAGCGGGGGGGTCTCCTACGAGCAGTACTTC. The entire variable domain, with the rest obtained from reference TRBV18 and TRBJ2-7, is as follows: NAGVMQNPRHLVRRRGQEARLRCSPMKGHSHVYWYRQLPEEGLKFMVYLQKENIIDESGMPKERFSAEFPKEGPSILRIQQVVRGDSAAYFCASSPPASGGVSYEQYFGPGTRLTVT.

The chain has TRBV7-3 and TRBJ1-1; TRBD1 matches at 7 bases. The CDR3 loop spans 15 amino acids. Losses at the gene ends were 5 bases for V and 5 bases for J; bases not matched to a gene: 11. Germline-derived CDR1 and CDR2 are SGHTA and FQGTGA. CDR3 loop: CASSPLGGARTEAFF. CDR3 DNA sequence: TGTGCCAGCAGCCCCTTAGGGGGCGCGAGGACTGAAGCTTTCTTT.

The V and J genes are TRBV6-4 and TRBJ1-2, with D hard to call. V lost 3 bases and J lost 6, with 11 bases in between. Germline loops: CDR1 MRHNA, CDR2 SNTAGT. CDR3 length: 13 amino acids. CDR3 bases: TGTGCCAGCAGTGAGACACTGGGAAATGGCTACACCTTC. Amino acid sequence: CASSETLGNGYTF.

This clone was counted between two and nine times. This chain joins TRBV4-3 and TRBJ2-1; TRBD2 matches 9 bases. V dropped 4 bases and J dropped 1; count of bases not matched to a gene: 5. Per germline, CDR1 LGHNA and CDR2 YSLEER. The length of the CDR3 is 16 residues. The CDR3 DNA is TGCGCCAGCAGCCCAAATAGCGGGGGTTCCTACAATGAGCAGTTCTTC. Residues: CASSPNSGGSYNEQFF.

This clone was detected once. The chain combines TRBV7-3 with TRBJ1-1; 7 bases are shared with TRBD1. Unmatched junction bases numbered 3, after V lost 0 bases and J lost 5 bases. CDR1 is SGHTA and CDR2 is FQGTGA in the germline V gene. This CDR3 is built from 14 residues. CDR3 in amino acids: CASSLTDRATEAFF. Here the CDR3 DNA reads TGTGCCAGCAGCTTAACTGACAGGGCTACTGAAGCTTTCTTT.

The rearrangement links TRBV7-8 to TRBJ1-3, with D unresolved. V was shortened by 5 bases and J by 0 bases, with 11 bases between the two germline ends. The CDR3 runs 15 residues. CDR1 SGHVS and CDR2 FQNEAQ come from the germline V gene. DNA for the CDR3: TGTGCCAGCAGCCCTCAGGTCCTCTCTGGAAACACCATATATTTT. Translation: CASSPQVLSGNTIYF.

This chain links TRBV7-2 with TRBJ2-7; possibly TRBD1 for D (5 bases). The CDR3 has 12 amino acids. Germline assignment: CDR1 SGHTA and CDR2 FQGNSA. V shed 5 bases and J shed 3 bases, with 8 bases lying between them. The CDR3 protein is CASSQGFYEQYF. CDR3 in DNA: TGTGCCAGCAGCCAGGGCTTCTACGAGCAGTACTTC.

This chain joins TRBV5-1 and TRBJ1-5; 7 positions agree with TRBD1. This CDR3 is built from 15 residues. The V gene's germline CDR1 is SGHRS and CDR2 YFSETQ. J lost 6 bases, V lost 0 bases, and 6 bases had no gene match. The CDR3: CASSLGSGTVQPQHF. The CDR3 DNA reads TGCGCCAGCAGCTTGGGGTCAGGGACAGTTCAGCCCCAGCATTTT.

The chain links TRBV27 to TRBJ2-3; D perhaps matches TRBD1 (5 bases). The CDR3 has 14 residues. CDR1 and CDR2 (germline): MNHEY, SMNVEV (reference sequence). Trimming stripped 2 bases from V and 4 bases from J, with 10 bases between. The CDR3 DNA is TGTGCCAGCAGTTTAGGGGCAAGGGCAGATACGCAGTATTTT. This encodes CASSLGARADTQYF.

V and J are TRBV10-2 and TRBJ1-1; D unclear. V was cut by 4 bases and J by 3 bases, with 9 bases left in between. This CDR3 contains 13 residues. Germline CDR1 is WSHSY and CDR2 is SAAADI. CDR3 protein: CASSAPGYTEAFF. Here the CDR3 DNA reads TGCGCCAGCAGTGCGCCCGGCTACACTGAAGCTTTCTTT.

The V call is TRBV27, the J call TRBJ1-5; D unresolved. This CDR3 contains 14 residues. Trimming pared 5 bases from V and 0 bases from J, leaving 8 bases between. Per germline, CDR1 MNHEY and CDR2 SMNVEV (reference sequence). The CDR3 sequence: CASSLSLSNQPQHF. DNA for the CDR3: TGTGCCAGCAGTCTTTCCCTTAGCAATCAGCCCCAGCATTTT.

This chain links TRBV30 with TRBJ2-1; weak D call: TRBD2 (5 bases). Germline V gene lookup returns CDR1 GTSNPN and CDR2 SVGIG (reference sequence). V gave up 0 bases and J gave up 7 bases, with 7 bases separating them. The CDR3 is made up of 12 amino acids. CDR3 amino acids: CAWSVRGNEQFF. The CDR3 nucleotides are TGTGCCTGGAGTGTACGGGGTAATGAGCAGTTCTTC. The whole variable domain, filled in from reference TRBV30 and TRBJ2-1, reads SQTIHQWPATLVQPVGSPLSLECTVEGTSNPNLYWYRQAAGRGLQLLFYSVGIGQISSEVPQNLSASRPQDRQFILSSKKLLLSDSGFYLCAWSVRGNEQFFGPGTRLTVL.